The clone carrying this T cell receptor beta chain was recorded a few times. These data are taken from a study of T cells of healthy individuals. MiXCR, run by TCRdb on the 5' RACE reads, gives a single entry per CDR3 protein. The table lists 60,000 to 75,000 distinct CDR3 sequences, 15% to 20% of them singletons. The CDR3 runs to 14 residues. V gave up 6 bases and J gave up 0 bases, with 11 bases separating them. Looked up from germline, CDR1 is DFQATT and CDR2 is SNEGSKA (reference sequence). The rearrangement links TRBV20-1 to TRBJ2-2; D tentatively fits TRBD1 or TRBD2 (6 bases each). The TCR originated in a human donor in good health. CDR3 in DNA: TGCAGTGCCGGAGGGGGGACGAACACCGGGGAGCTGTTTTTT. It codes for CSAGGGTNTGELFF.